Shown below are 28 T cell receptor beta chains from a single sample sequenced in a study of identical twins. Each CDR3 protein gets one entry after TCRdb re-called the 5' RACE reads with MiXCR. The sample lists 250,000 or so distinct CDR3 sequences; over 9.5% were seen once. In addition, the sample was reused for a study of yellow fever vaccine responses in identical twins.

Material for sequencing was memory (CD45RO+) T cells sorted from blood. All receptors derive from a woman under 30 in good health.

This clonotype was counted many times. J is TRBJ2-3 and V is TRBV29-1; D uncertain. Deletions cut 7 bases from V and 3 bases from J, with 5 bases between. Germline values: CDR1 SQVTM, CDR2 ANQGSEA. The CDR3 totals 10 residues. CDR3 nucleotide sequence: TGCAGCGAAGATACAGATACGCAGTATTTT. This codes for CSEDTDTQYF.

The chain links TRBV20-1 to TRBJ1-1; D not resolved. Per germline, CDR1 DFQATT and CDR2 SNEGSKA (reference sequence). The CDR3 loop spans 11 amino acids. Trimming cost V 2 bases and J 9 bases, with 10 bases left between them. The CDR3 here is CSARTGLKAFF. The CDR3 bases are TGCAGTGCTAGAACCGGGTTAAAAGCTTTCTTT.

This clonotype was picked up a small number of times. This sequence joins TRBV4-1 and TRBJ2-5; possibly TRBD1 for D (6 bases). Germline CDR1 reads MGHRA; CDR2 reads YSYEKL. The CDR3 runs to 15 residues. The V end lost 1 base, the J end lost 5 bases, and 14 bases lay between the germline ends. The CDR3 coding sequence is TGCGCCAGCAGCCAAGGTTCAGGGGCCAGCGAGACCCAGTACTTC. Amino acid sequence: CASSQGSGASETQYF.

The J gene is TRBJ2-7, the V gene TRBV28; unclear D gene. Germline-derived CDR1 and CDR2 are MDHEN and SYDVKM. Trimming left V 2 bases short and J 2 bases short, with 7 bases between. The CDR3 loop spans 13 amino acids. The CDR3: CASSLPGPYEQYF. The CDR3 DNA is TGTGCCAGCAGTTTACCGGGTCCCTACGAGCAGTACTTC.

This clonotype was seen a few times. The rearrangement joins TRBV12-3 or TRBV12-4 to TRBJ2-5; 9 bases match TRBD2. The CDR3 contains 15 residues. The junction had 6 bases not matched to a gene; V was cut back by 2 bases and J by 5 bases. The CDR3 here is CASSLKGGRAETQYF. For the CDR3, the DNA is TGTGCCAGCAGTTTAAAAGGCGGGAGGGCCGAGACCCAGTACTTC.

This clonotype appeared many times. The chain combines TRBV12-3 or TRBV12-4 with TRBJ2-1; D possibly uses TRBD1 or TRBD2 (5 bases each). CDR3 size: 15 residues. V was pared by 5 bases and J by 7 bases, with 18 bases between. The CDR3 DNA follows: TGTGCCAGCAGTGCCCCCGGGACGAGGCGGAATGAGCAGTTCTTC. Protein product: CASSAPGTRRNEQFF.

This clonotype is a singleton in its sample. This may be a read error, as it is one base from a much larger clone. J is TRBJ1-5 and V is TRBV6-6, with D unclear. The germline CDR1 and CDR2 sequences are MNHNY and SVGAGI (reference sequence). V was clipped by 2 bases and J by 5 bases, with 4 bases between them. CDR3 length equals 12 residues. The CDR3 nucleotides are TGTGCCAGCAGTTACAGCGATCAGCCCCAGCATTTT. Its translation: CASSYSDQPQHF.

This clonotype was observed a handful of times. The chain carries TRBV7-9 and TRBJ1-6, with D unclear. V was cut by 1 base and J by 9 bases, with 10 bases left in between. Germline V lookup: CDR1 SEHNR, CDR2 FQNEAQ (reference sequence). The CDR3 loop spans 14 amino acids. For the CDR3, the DNA is TGTGCCAGCAGCTTAGTGGAGTGGGGTTCACCCCTCCACTTT. Encoded protein: CASSLVEWGSPLHF.

A word on this clonotype: Its ends do not fully match the called genes, so a read error is possible. This chain links TRBV29-1 with TRBJ2-1; TRBD1 matches 12 bases. Looked up from germline, CDR1 is SQVTM and CDR2 is ANQGSEA. The CDR3 totals 13 residues. In DNA form, the CDR3 reads TGCAGCGCTGAAAAGGGACAGGGGGCTGAGCAGTTCTTC. Its protein is CSAEKGQGAEQFF.

The chain uses TRBV28 and TRBJ1-5; D possibly corresponds to TRBD1 (5 bases). CDR1 and CDR2 from the germline V gene are MDHEN and SYDVKM. This CDR3 has 13 residues. Between the trimmed V and J ends, which lost 6 bases and 5 bases, there was a span of 11 bases. The CDR3 sequence is CASRTQGYQPQHF. CDR3 sequence (DNA): TGTGCCAGCAGGACCCAGGGCTATCAGCCCCAGCATTTT.

Here the CDR3 DNA reads TGTGCCAGCAGCCAAAGCGGGGTTAACAATGAGCAGTTCTTC. Its translation is CASSQSGVNNEQFF. The gene calls are TRBV4-2 and TRBJ2-1, with 7 bases identical to TRBD2. The CDR3 contains 14 residues. V lost 2 bases and J lost 5; bases outside the gene matches: 3. The germline gives CDR1 LGHNA, CDR2 YNFKEQ.

The chain joins TRBV4-2 to TRBJ2-1, with D perhaps matching TRBD2 (6 bases). This CDR3 comprises 15 residues. V was shortened by 0 bases and J by 4 bases, with 10 bases between the two germline ends. Germline values: CDR1 LGHNA, CDR2 YNFKEQ. The CDR3 sequence is CASSQDSGEYNEQFF. DNA of the CDR3: TGTGCCAGCAGCCAAGATAGCGGAGAGTACAATGAGCAGTTCTTC.

V and J are TRBV4-3 and TRBJ2-7; 12 bases map to TRBD1. The trim removed 3 bases at V and 0 bases at J, leaving 9 bases unmatched. The CDR3 covers 18 residues. The germline gives CDR1 LGHNA, CDR2 YSLEER. The CDR3 sequence is CASSQGTGTGGFSYEQYF. The CDR3 region has the DNA TGCGCCAGCAGCCAGGGGACAGGGACAGGGGGCTTCTCCTACGAGCAGTACTTC.

The rearrangement links TRBV23-1 to TRBJ2-7, with 7 positions matching TRBD1. TRBV23-1 is an ORF, with its function uncertain. The CDR3 is 14 residues long. Trimming at V came to 8 bases and at J to 1 base, leaving 8 bases not matched to a gene. The CDR3 protein is CASPRGTESYEQYF. DNA for the CDR3: TGCGCCAGCCCCAGGGGGACGGAGTCCTACGAGCAGTACTTC.

This clonotype was counted ten times or more. V usage is TRBV7-9 and J usage is TRBJ2-3; tentatively, D is TRBD1 or TRBD2 (5 bases each). Per germline, CDR1 SEHNR and CDR2 FQNEAQ (reference sequence). The V gene lost 1 base and the J gene lost 2 bases, with 16 bases spanning the gap. The CDR3 runs 17 residues. The CDR3 DNA is TGTGCCAGCAGCTTAGTGCCCAGGGATGACTACACAGATACGCAGTATTTT. Translation gives CASSLVPRDDYTDTQYF. Full variable domain (outside the CDR3, taken from reference TRBV7-9 and TRBJ2-3): DTGVSQNPRHKITKRGQNVTFRCDPISEHNRLYWYRQTLGQGPEFLTYFQNEAQLEKSRLLSDRFSAERPKGSFSTLEIQRTEQGDSAMYLCASSLVPRDDYTDTQYFGPGTRLTVL.

The chain has TRBV7-9 and TRBJ1-1; D perhaps matches TRBD1 (5 bases). This CDR3 is built from 14 residues. CDR1 is SEHNR and CDR2 is FQNEAQ in the germline V gene (reference sequence). The V end was cut by 5 bases, the J end by 5 bases, with 15 bases between. CDR3 bases: TGTGCCAGCAGCCTTGCCGGGACGTCGACTGAAGCTTTCTTT. Its protein product is CASSLAGTSTEAFF.

The sample holds a few counts of this clonotype. The V call is TRBV6-1, the J call TRBJ2-3, with 9 bases that match TRBD2. V shed 8 bases, J shed 4 bases, and the junction held 13 bases outside the gene matches. Germline loops: CDR1 MNHNS, CDR2 SASEGT. The CDR3 sequence is 16 residues long. CDR3 amino acids: CASWQNPGGGADTQYF. CDR3 in DNA: TGTGCCAGCTGGCAGAATCCGGGCGGGGGGGCAGATACGCAGTATTTT.

This clonotype came up a few times. V gene TRBV12-3 or TRBV12-4 combines with J gene TRBJ2-1; D unclear. This CDR3 spans 15 amino acids. The germline V and J ends were trimmed by 7 bases and 0 bases, with 13 bases remaining between them. CDR3 amino acids: CASTTTDLSYNEQFF. The CDR3 bases are TGTGCCAGCACCACAACCGACCTCTCCTACAATGAGCAGTTCTTC.

V is TRBV6-2 or TRBV6-3 and J is TRBJ2-3, with D unresolved. The germline V gene has CDR1 MNHEY and CDR2 SVGEGT. CDR3 length equals 15 residues. The ends were cut back, 6 bases at V and 3 bases at J, with 16 bases in the middle. CDR3 residues: CASRESGLGTDTQYF. In DNA, the CDR3 is TGTGCCAGCAGGGAGAGTGGTTTGGGGACAGATACGCAGTATTTT.

This clonotype appeared a few times. The CDR3 loop reads CATSEQATGELFF. DNA for the CDR3: TGTGCCACCAGTGAGCAGGCCACCGGGGAGCTGTTTTTT. V usage is TRBV24-1 and J usage is TRBJ2-2; D ambiguous. Germline values: CDR1 KGHDR, CDR2 SFDVKD. The V end lost 4 bases, the J end lost 4 bases, and 6 bases lay between the germline ends. This CDR3 region has 13 residues.

The sample holds a few counts of this clonotype. The J gene is TRBJ2-7, the V gene TRBV28, with D maybe TRBD2 (6 bases). This CDR3 has 15 residues. Between the trimmed V and J ends, which lost 1 base and 2 bases, there was a span of 12 bases. Germline V gene sequence: CDR1 MDHEN, CDR2 SYDVKM. The CDR3 protein is CASSLSGLLTYEQYF. CDR3 DNA: TGTGCCAGCAGTTTATCAGGACTACTCACCTACGAGCAGTACTTC.

This clonotype was seen a few times. V and J are TRBV20-1 and TRBJ2-1, with a possible D match to TRBD2 (5 bases). Germline V gene sequence: CDR1 DFQATT, CDR2 SNEGSKA (reference sequence). This CDR3 has 14 amino acids. The V end lost 5 bases, the J end lost 0 bases, and 11 bases lay between the germline ends. CDR3 nucleotide sequence: TGCAGTGCTGAAGACTATAGCTCCTACAATGAGCAGTTCTTC. It codes for CSAEDYSSYNEQFF.

This clonotype turned up a few times. The rearrangement joins TRBV5-1 to TRBJ2-5, with 7 bases fitting TRBD1. The germline gives CDR1 SGHRS, CDR2 YFSETQ. V trimming: 0 bases; J trimming: 1 base; junction bases outside the gene matches: 3. The CDR3 loop spans 15 amino acids. The CDR3 DNA reads TGCGCCAGCAGCTTGGATACAGGGGCCCAAGAGACCCAGTACTTC. As protein: CASSLDTGAQETQYF.

This chain links TRBV6-2 or TRBV6-3 with TRBJ2-7; no clear D gene. CDR1 is MNHEY, CDR2 SVGEGT, per germline. CDR3 length: 13 residues. The V and J ends lost 7 bases and 2 bases respectively, with 12 bases between them. The CDR3 protein is CASTNRRAYEQYF. Written as DNA, the CDR3 is TGTGCCAGCACCAACCGTCGGGCCTACGAGCAGTACTTC.

The V gene is TRBV6-2 or TRBV6-3, the J gene TRBJ2-6, with D maybe TRBD1 (6 bases). V was shortened by 7 bases and J by 2 bases, with 12 bases between the two germline ends. This CDR3 spans 15 amino acids. In germline, CDR1 is MNHEY, CDR2 SVGEGT. The CDR3 loop is CASTNGGAGANVLTF. Here the CDR3 DNA reads TGTGCCAGCACCAATGGGGGCGCTGGGGCCAACGTCCTGACTTTC.

In this sample, this clonotype turned up many times. The CDR3 spells CSARPITYEQYF. In nucleotides, the CDR3 is TGCAGTGCGCGACCAATCACCTACGAGCAGTACTTC. V is TRBV20-1 and J is TRBJ2-7; D gene uncertain. Deletions cut 6 bases from V and 2 bases from J, with 11 bases between. The CDR3 loop spans 12 amino acids. CDR1 is DFQATT and CDR2 is SNEGSKA in the germline V gene (reference sequence).

The chain links TRBV29-1 to TRBJ2-2; D not certain. CDR1 and CDR2 from the germline V gene are SQVTM and ANQGSEA. The CDR3 runs to 13 residues. Between the trimmed V and J ends, which lost 3 bases and 4 bases, there was a span of 9 bases. The CDR3 protein is CSVEIRITGELFF. The CDR3 nucleotides read TGCAGCGTTGAGATTCGGATCACCGGGGAGCTGTTTTTT.

This rearrangement joins TRBV12-3 or TRBV12-4 to TRBJ2-2, with 11 bases fitting TRBD1. CDR3 length equals 15 residues. V trimming: 6 bases; J trimming: 7 bases; junction bases outside the gene matches: 7. The CDR3 bases are TGTGCCAGCAGCCGGACAGGGGGCCCCGGCGGGGAGCTGTTTTTT. Protein: CASSRTGGPGGELFF.